The sequence of this T cell receptor (beta chain) was determined in a study of blood T cell repertoires in COVID-19. At the level of the study: Samples came from the United States, Italy and Spain, spanning acute and convalescent COVID-19. Nucleic acid was either cDNA or gDNA, and it came from T cells, B-cell-depleted T cells, or PBMCs.

Unmatched junction bases numbered 6, after V lost 4 bases and J lost 3 bases. The V gene's germline CDR1 is SGHAT and CDR2 FQNNGV. There are 15 residues in the CDR3. Original analysis: Researchers report that nucleated cell counts were estimated from reference gene primer amplification. Sequencing was performed with immunoSEQ multiplex PCR; in TCRdb, only in-frame clones are kept and a portion is missing. That table furnishes V, J and clone size, whereas the DNA furnished D and trimming. The sample records 90,000 or so clones, around four fifths being singletons. Sequencing used peripheral blood. This sequence joins TRBV11-2 and TRBJ2-5; 9 nucleotides align to TRBD2. The TCR was taken from a human donor in a cohort sampled during active COVID-19. The CDR3 nucleotides are TGTGCCAGCAGCTCGCGGACTAGCGCTGAAGAGACCCAGTACTTC. This gives the protein CASSSRTSAEETQYF.